Shown below are 31 T cell receptor beta chains from a single sample sequenced in a study of beta chain bispecific antibodies for T cell cancers. TCRdb redid the calling of the 5' RACE reads with MiXCR, one entry per CDR3 protein. The table shows more than 15,000 distinct CDR3 sequences, with about 1.9% occurring only once. The antigens for these receptors are not known. Either OKT3 anti-CD3 antibody or CD3/CD28 beads expanded T cells from blood mononuclear cells over about three days. Overall study results and limits: Normal T cells contributed less of the targeted TRBV signal than the leukemia cells did.

The sample taken for sequencing was healthy donor T cells cultured with leukemia cells. These receptors were taken from a human donor in good health. Some clones in this sample may be carry-over from other donors' samples.

This clonotype was counted many times. V is TRBV29-1 and J is TRBJ2-7; TRBD1 might be the D (6 bases). V dropped 5 bases and J dropped 1 base, with 15 bases sitting between them. CDR1 and CDR2 (germline): SQVTM, ANQGSEA. The length of the CDR3 is 14 residues. CDR3 sequence: CSVNGQRTSYEQYF. CDR3 nucleotides: TGCAGCGTTAACGGACAGCGGACTTCCTACGAGCAGTACTTC.

At least ten counts were recorded for this clonotype. The rearrangement joins TRBV12-3 or TRBV12-4 to TRBJ1-2; D gene ambiguous. This CDR3 region has 14 residues. V lost 5 bases and J lost 3, with 13 bases in between. The CDR3 region has the DNA TGTGCCAGCAGTGACCGGACCCAGGACTATGGCTACACCTTC. Its translation: CASSDRTQDYGYTF.

This clonotype occurred many times. The chain links TRBV25-1 to TRBJ2-2; 7 nucleotides agree with TRBD1. Trimming cost V 9 bases and J 2 bases; bases outside gene matches: 3. Germline loops: CDR1 MGHDK, CDR2 SYGVNS. The CDR3 loop spans 13 amino acids. Here the CDR3 DNA reads TGTGCCAGTCGACAGGGAAACACCGGGGAGCTGTTTTTT. This gives the protein CASRQGNTGELFF.

This clonotype rates as medium-sized. The rearrangement joins TRBV7-8 to TRBJ2-2; either TRBD1 or TRBD2 may fit D (5 bases each). Per the germline V gene, CDR1 is SGHVS and CDR2 is FQNEAQ. The CDR3 contains 16 residues. V was pared by 4 bases and J by 4 bases, with 16 bases between. This chain's CDR3 is CASSSTGTVGTGELFF. In DNA form, the CDR3 reads TGTGCCAGCAGCTCGACCGGGACGGTCGGCACCGGGGAGCTGTTTTTT.

This clonotype showed up many times. The CDR3, as DNA: TGTGCCAGCAGTGGGCCCGGGGTGCAGCAGTACTTC. This sequence encodes CASSGPGVQQYF. This sequence joins TRBV27 and TRBJ2-7, with D tentatively TRBD2 (5 bases). In germline, CDR1 is MNHEY, CDR2 SMNVEV (reference sequence). This CDR3 contains 12 residues. V was pared by 5 bases and J by 8 bases, with 13 bases between.

This clonotype appeared many times. The V call is TRBV4-2, the J call TRBJ2-7; 13 positions agree with TRBD2. The CDR3 contains 16 residues. Unmatched junction bases numbered 5, after V lost 5 bases and J lost 1 base. CDR1 is LGHNA, CDR2 YNFKEQ, per germline. The chain's CDR3 is CASSSRTSGGSYEQYF. The CDR3 DNA is TGTGCCAGCAGCTCACGGACTAGCGGGGGATCCTACGAGCAGTACTTC.

This clonotype is labeled as medium-sized. This sequence joins TRBV5-1 and TRBJ2-2; D is perhaps TRBD2 (5 bases). Germline V gene lookup returns CDR1 SGHRS and CDR2 YFSETQ. The CDR3 has 11 residues. V was trimmed by 5 bases and J by 7 bases, leaving 6 bases between them. CDR3 in DNA: TGCGCCAGCAGTGAGGGCGGGGAGCTGTTTTTT. Protein: CASSEGGELFF. Based on the CDR3 plus reference TRBV5-1 and TRBJ2-2, the full variable domain is KAGVTQTPRYLIKTRGQQVTLSCSPISGHRSVSWYQQTPGQGLQFLFEYFSETQRNKGNFPGRFSGRQFSNSRSEMNVSTLELGDSALYLCASSEGGELFFGEGSRLTVL.

This clonotype showed up many times. The chain has TRBV27 and TRBJ1-3; weak D call: TRBD1 (6 bases). Germline CDR1 and CDR2: MNHEY and SMNVEV (reference sequence). Trimming left V 5 bases short and J 2 bases short, with 13 bases between. The CDR3 is made up of 15 amino acids. CDR3 amino acids: CASSQAGTTGNTIYF. The CDR3 DNA follows: TGTGCCAGCAGTCAGGCGGGGACAACTGGAAACACCATATATTTT.

This clonotype was counted many times. The chain links TRBV19 to TRBJ2-1; D is perhaps TRBD1 (6 bases). Germline lookup yields CDR1 LNHDA and CDR2 SQIVND (reference sequence). CDR3 length equals 13 residues. Trimming cost V 6 bases and J 7 bases, with 13 bases left between them. CDR3 DNA: TGTGCCAGTAGAGACACAGGGTGGAATGAGCAGTTCTTC. Protein: CASRDTGWNEQFF. The full variable domain, with the rest looked up from reference TRBV19 and TRBJ2-1, is DGGITQSPKYLFRKEGQNVTLSCEQNLNHDAMYWYRQDPGQGLRLIYYSQIVNDFQKGDIAEGYSVSREKKESFPLTVTSAQKNPTAFYLCASRDTGWNEQFFGPGTRLTVL.

This clonotype was detected ten times or more. The CDR3 nucleotides read TGTGCCTGGAGTACGGGAGAGAGGATGAACACTGAAGCTTTCTTT. Its protein is CAWSTGERMNTEAFF. The V and J genes are TRBV30 and TRBJ1-1, with D unclear. Germline loops: CDR1 GTSNPN, CDR2 SVGIG (reference sequence). Between the trimmed V and J ends, which lost 2 bases and 0 bases, there was a span of 13 bases. The CDR3 runs to 15 residues.

This clonotype showed up many times. This chain connects TRBV5-1 to TRBJ2-7, with 7 bases matching TRBD1. Germline V gene lookup returns CDR1 SGHRS and CDR2 YFSETQ. The J segment lost 3 bases and the V segment lost 4 bases, leaving 7 bases of the junction unmatched. CDR3 length: 14 amino acids. CDR3 amino acids: CASSQGGMGYEQYF. The CDR3 bases are TGCGCCAGCAGCCAAGGGGGCATGGGCTACGAGCAGTACTTC.

This clonotype was counted many times. The chain is built from TRBV5-1 and TRBJ1-1; D is perhaps TRBD1 (5 bases). This CDR3 spans 15 amino acids. V was trimmed by 4 bases and J by 1 base, leaving 14 bases between them. Per the germline V gene, CDR1 is SGHRS and CDR2 is YFSETQ. CDR3 bases: TGCGCCAGCAGCGACCGGGACCTTTGGAACACTGAAGCTTTCTTT. Amino acid sequence: CASSDRDLWNTEAFF.

This clonotype showed up many times. The chain carries TRBV27 and TRBJ1-6; 10 bases line up with TRBD1. The CDR3 is 16 amino acids. Germline CDR1 is MNHEY and CDR2 is SMNVEV (reference sequence). V was clipped by 3 bases and J by 8 bases; unmatched bases: 7. CDR3 bases: TGTGCCAGCAGTTTGAGTTTCGGGACAGGGGATTCACCCCTCCACTTT. Amino acid sequence: CASSLSFGTGDSPLHF.

This clonotype came up many times. This rearrangement joins TRBV13 to TRBJ2-7; D unclear. The CDR3 is 13 amino acids. Germline CDR1 and CDR2: PRHDT and FYEKMQ (reference sequence). Trimming stripped 2 bases from V and 1 base from J, with 6 bases between. The CDR3 protein is CASSLHASYEQYF. CDR3 coding DNA: TGTGCCAGCAGCTTACACGCTTCCTACGAGCAGTACTTC. Together with reference TRBV13 and TRBJ2-7, the CDR3 gives the full variable domain: AAGVIQSPRHLIKEKRETATLKCYPIPRHDTVYWYQQGPGQDPQFLISFYEKMQSDKGSIPDRFSAQQFSDYHSELNMSSLELGDSALYFCASSLHASYEQYFGPGTRLTVT.

This clonotype occurred many times. This chain uses TRBV7-2 with TRBJ2-1; 11 nucleotides align to TRBD2. The CDR3 runs 15 residues. V lost 6 bases and J lost 5; bases outside the gene matches: 6. The germline gives CDR1 SGHTA, CDR2 FQGNSA. Here the CDR3 DNA reads TGTGCCAGCAGTCCGACTAGCGGGGTTCACAATGAGCAGTTCTTC. This encodes CASSPTSGVHNEQFF.

This clonotype was picked up many times. The rearrangement links TRBV2 to TRBJ2-1; 7 bases are a match to TRBD1. The CDR3 runs 15 residues. With 4 bases clipped from V and 3 bases from J, the junction kept 6 bases outside the gene matches. The germline gives CDR1 SNHLY, CDR2 FYNNEI. The CDR3 protein is CASSGGQALYNEQFF. The CDR3 nucleotides are TGTGCCAGCAGTGGAGGACAGGCCCTCTACAATGAGCAGTTCTTC.

There are many counts of this clonotype. The CDR3 loop reads CSARDIGLEQFF. DNA of the CDR3: TGCAGTGCTAGAGATATCGGTTTAGAGCAGTTCTTC. V is TRBV20-1 and J is TRBJ2-1; D unresolved. This CDR3 contains 12 residues. Trimming took 0 bases from V and 10 from J, leaving 10 bases between them. Germline V gene lookup returns CDR1 DFQATT and CDR2 SNEGSKA (reference sequence).

This clonotype was seen at least ten times. For the CDR3, the DNA is TGTGCCAGCAGTTTAGGCTCCCCGGGGACCTACAATGAGCAGTTCTTC. Its translation is CASSLGSPGTYNEQFF. The chain uses TRBV27 and TRBJ2-1; D may be TRBD2 (5 bases). With 2 bases removed from V and 2 bases from J, the gap between germline ends came to 13 bases. There are 16 residues in the CDR3. CDR1 is MNHEY, CDR2 SMNVEV, per germline (reference sequence).

This clonotype was seen repeatedly, ten times or more. The chain recombines TRBV19 with TRBJ1-1; 7 bases fit TRBD1. Per germline, CDR1 LNHDA and CDR2 SQIVND (reference sequence). V trimming: 10 bases; J trimming: 2 bases; junction bases outside the gene matches: 4. This CDR3 spans 12 amino acids. The CDR3 DNA reads TGTGCCACAGGACAGGCCAACACTGAAGCTTTCTTT. This gives the protein CATGQANTEAFF.

This clonotype occurred many times. V and J are TRBV7-6 and TRBJ2-5; tentative D call: TRBD1 (6 bases). V was cut by 3 bases and J by 2 bases, with 16 bases left in between. CDR1 and CDR2 from the germline V gene are SGHVS and FNYEAQ. The CDR3 covers 16 residues. The CDR3 region has the DNA TGTGCCAGCAGCTTGGGTGAGGGACATCTTCAAGAGACCCAGTACTTC. Translated: CASSLGEGHLQETQYF.

This clonotype was observed at least ten times. This sequence joins TRBV9 and TRBJ2-3; 7 bases align to TRBD1. The CDR3 covers 16 residues. Germline V CDR1 and CDR2: SGDLS, YYNGEE. V was clipped by 0 bases and J by 1 base; unmatched bases: 5. This CDR3 is CASSVATGSGTDTQYF. DNA for the CDR3: TGTGCCAGCAGCGTAGCGACAGGGTCCGGCACAGATACGCAGTATTTT.

This clonotype was seen ten or more times. The chain employs TRBV27 and TRBJ2-5; no clear D gene. Trimming cost V 4 bases and J 4 bases, with 16 bases left between them. The CDR3 sequence is 15 residues long. CDR1 is MNHEY and CDR2 is SMNVEV in the germline V gene (reference sequence). The CDR3 DNA reads as TGTGCCAGCAGTTCGGACGGTAGTTGGGTAGAGACCCAGTACTTC. Protein sequence: CASSSDGSWVETQYF.

Many counts were recorded for this clonotype. The CDR3 reads CSARDLSGGNQPQHF. CDR3 coding DNA: TGCAGTGCTAGAGATCTGTCCGGTGGCAATCAGCCCCAGCATTTT. The chain employs TRBV20-1 and TRBJ1-5; D is ambiguous. CDR1 DFQATT and CDR2 SNEGSKA come from the germline V gene (reference sequence). The germline V and J ends were trimmed by 0 bases and 2 bases, with 11 bases remaining between them. There are 15 residues in the CDR3.

This clonotype showed up just a few times. The rearrangement links TRBV29-1 to TRBJ2-7; TRBD1 agrees at 10 bases. J lost 2 bases, V lost 7 bases, and 5 bases had no gene match. The CDR3 extends over 13 amino acids. The germline CDR1 and CDR2 sequences are SQVTM and ANQGSEA. Here the CDR3 reads CSGGQGDAYEQYF. Written as DNA, the CDR3 is TGCAGCGGAGGACAGGGGGATGCCTACGAGCAGTACTTC.

This clonotype ranks as medium-sized (0.01 to 0.1%). The chain has TRBV27 and TRBJ1-4; TRBD1 matches at 10 bases. V was clipped by 4 bases and J by 8 bases; unmatched bases: 7. CDR1 and CDR2 (germline): MNHEY, SMNVEV (reference sequence). CDR3 length: 15 residues. DNA for the CDR3: TGTGCCAGCAGTTCCAGGACAGGGGGTGGGGAAAAACTGTTTTTT. It translates to CASSSRTGGGEKLFF.

By share, this clonotype counts as medium-sized. V is TRBV9 and J is TRBJ2-2, with 8 bases lining up with TRBD2. This CDR3 comprises 14 residues. Germline assignment: CDR1 SGDLS and CDR2 YYNGEE. V dropped 4 bases and J dropped 7; count of bases not matched to a gene: 6. For the CDR3, the DNA is TGTGCCAGCAGCTCCGGGGGGGCTGACGGGGAGCTGTTTTTT. Protein product: CASSSGGADGELFF. Based on the CDR3 plus reference TRBV9 and TRBJ2-2, the full variable domain is DSGVTQTPKHLITATGQRVTLRCSPRSGDLSVYWYQQSLDQGLQFLIQYYNGEERAKGNILERFSAQQFPDLHSELNLSSLELGDSALYFCASSSGGADGELFFGEGSRLTVL.

In this sample, this clonotype turned up many times. J is TRBJ1-1 and V is TRBV5-1; 7 bases map to TRBD1. CDR1 and CDR2 from the germline V gene are SGHRS and YFSETQ. Trimming at V came to 4 bases and at J to 2 bases, leaving 5 bases not matched to a gene. The CDR3 has 14 amino acids. CDR3 residues: CASSVGQANTEAFF. For the CDR3, the DNA is TGCGCCAGCAGCGTCGGACAGGCCAACACTGAAGCTTTCTTT.

This clonotype was recorded many times. V and J are TRBV5-1 and TRBJ1-1, with 9 positions matching TRBD1. After removal of 4 bases from V and 2 bases from J, the junction contained 18 bases not matched to a gene. The length of the CDR3 is 19 residues. Germline CDR1 SGHRS, CDR2 YFSETQ. The CDR3 here is CASSLLQGWGQGVNTEAFF. Written as DNA, the CDR3 is TGCGCCAGCAGCCTTCTGCAGGGTTGGGGACAGGGAGTTAACACTGAAGCTTTCTTT.

The V gene is TRBV4-1, the J gene TRBJ2-5, with D unclear. This CDR3 region has 17 residues. Trimming left V 3 bases short and J 3 bases short, with 20 bases between. CDR1 and CDR2 from the germline V gene are MGHRA and YSYEKL. In nucleotides, the CDR3 is TGCGCCAGCAGCCAGCTGCCAATTTGGGAAGTTGAAGAGACCCAGTACTTC. Translating it yields CASSQLPIWEVEETQYF.

This clonotype was seen at least ten times. The genes are TRBV27 and TRBJ2-2; the match to TRBD2 covers 7 bases. CDR3 size: 14 residues. The V and J ends lost 4 bases and 8 bases, in that order; junction bases with no gene match: 7. CDR1 and CDR2 (germline): MNHEY, SMNVEV (reference sequence). The CDR3 bases are TGTGCCAGCAGTTCAGGACTAGAGAGGGGGGAGCTGTTTTTT. Translation: CASSSGLERGELFF.

This clonotype was found many times. This chain joins TRBV6-5 and TRBJ2-2; 7 bases match TRBD1. From germline, CDR1 is MNHEY and CDR2 SVGAGI. V gave up 3 bases and J gave up 4 bases; unmatched junction bases: 8. This CDR3 is 16 amino acids long. The CDR3 protein is CASSYVGGAGTGELFF. The CDR3 DNA reads TGTGCCAGCAGTTATGTAGGGGGCGCGGGCACCGGGGAGCTGTTTTTT.